Listed below are T cell receptor beta chains from one sample, sequenced in a study of molecular identifiers for immune sequencing clone quantification. TCRdb reanalysed the PCR reads using MiXCR and keeps one entry per CDR3 protein. In the table there are around 300,000 distinct CDR3 sequences, about 23% of which are singletons. The sample comprised naive CD8+ T cells from blood, with Jurkat cell RNA spiked in. These receptors were obtained from a human donor in good health. Some libraries in this study had Jurkat cell RNA spiked in. Both conserved end residues are part of each CDR3. A D gene is named only where the DNA matches it firmly.

v_gene	j_gene	d_gene	CDR3aa
TRBV12-3/TRBV12-4	TRBJ2-3	NA	CASSPGITDTQYF
TRBV29-1	TRBJ1-1	NA	CSVEDSLNTEAFF
TRBV28	TRBJ2-5	TRBD1	CASSGSRTGGETQYF
TRBV27	TRBJ2-3	NA	CASSLASISTDTQYF
TRBV6-5	TRBJ2-7	NA	CASSYYYEQYF
TRBV4-1	TRBJ1-1	NA	CASSQGTSTEAFF
TRBV20-1	TRBJ2-7	NA	CSAAQLYTGEQYF
TRBV29-1	TRBJ2-7	NA	CSAHKSDRSSYEQYF
TRBV24-1	TRBJ2-1	NA	CATSSGVGRFDEQFF
TRBV19	TRBJ1-1	NA	CASSIIGGTEAFF
TRBV7-3	TRBJ2-7	NA	CASSSKTRSYEQYF
TRBV7-9	TRBJ2-1	TRBD1	CASSLSQGHEQFF
TRBV4-3	TRBJ2-7	NA	CASSQEAGGIYEQYF
TRBV7-2	TRBJ2-2	TRBD1	CASSLGDRGLVGELFF
TRBV3-1	TRBJ2-1	TRBD2	CASSQDPGGGNEQFF
TRBV27	TRBJ1-1	NA	CASGSAGRGAFF
TRBV7-9	TRBJ1-5	TRBD1	CASSDTGTVYNQPQHF
TRBV28	TRBJ1-6	NA	CASSYPVATENNSPLHF
TRBV4-3	TRBJ2-3	NA	CASSQEYYLTDTQYF
TRBV7-2	TRBJ2-7	TRBD1	CASSSRQGFYEQYF
TRBV5-8	TRBJ2-6	NA	CASSYRDRSSGANVLTF
TRBV6-2/TRBV6-3	TRBJ2-3	NA	CASTRHTGIDTQYF
TRBV7-9	TRBJ2-2	TRBD1	CATPRQGASGELFF
TRBV7-9	TRBJ1-5	NA	CASCLDPGARDQPQHF
TRBV27	TRBJ2-7	TRBD2	CASSVTSGMGEQYF
TRBV30	TRBJ2-7	TRBD2	CAWSTDEGGLAEYEQYF
TRBV11-2	TRBJ2-3	NA	CASSLGDFGDTQYF
TRBV12-3/TRBV12-4	TRBJ2-7	NA	CASSSGGYMREQYF
TRBV15	TRBJ1-1	NA	CATSSSSLNTEAFF
TRBV27	TRBJ2-7	NA	CASSTTRDGTYEQYF